The TCR beta chain described here comes from a study of T cells in Graves' hyperthyroidism and ophthalmopathy. CDR1 is SGHTA and CDR2 is FQGNSA in the germline V gene. The junction had 8 bases not matched to a gene; V was cut back by 4 bases and J by 4 bases. CDR3 size: 17 residues. To note about this clonotype: Its antigen is unidentified.

Whole-study findings and limits: Ophthalmopathy onset followed model prediction by a median about seven months. A model of 13 V-J features distinguished ophthalmopathy from stable hyperthyroidism.

Amplified regions were TCR beta CDR3 sequences from RNA transcripts. TCR CDR3 underwent first-round RT-PCR with the HTBI primer set. Using its own MiXCR run on the multiplex PCR reads, TCRdb lists one record per CDR3 protein. The sample records hundreds of thousands of distinct CDR3 sequences, about 15% being singletons. The clonotype was recovered from a woman aged 45-65 years with Graves' ophthalmopathy. Sequenced: blood. This chain uses TRBV7-2 with TRBJ2-1, with 12 bases identical to TRBD2. CDR3: CASSSLSGLAGYNEQFF. For the CDR3, the DNA is TGTGCCAGCAGCTCCTTATCCGGACTAGCGGGGTACAATGAGCAGTTCTTC.